Described below is a single T cell receptor beta chain sequence and its context. This clone was found once. Which antigen it targets is not known. One base away there is no much larger clone; base qualities are not given. Other DNA sequences in the sample encode the same CDR3. Using the deep immunoSEQ assay, multiplex PCR amplified TCR CDR3 regions from genomic DNA. Extracted genomic DNA from each cell subset was distributed evenly across all wells of several immunoSEQ 96-well plates, and each plate was treated as a replicate. For sorted subsets, about 220 ng of genomic DNA, equivalent to around 29,000 T cell genomes, went into each replicate PCR. Purified libraries were measured with a Qubit 3.0 fluorometer, size-checked on a Bioanalyzer 2100, and measured again with the KAPA Library Quantification kit. Every immunoSEQ 96-well plate was sequenced on a dedicated single-read 150-cycle Illumina NextSeq 550 flow cell. The authors processed their data as follows. Because the immunoSEQ output held only junctional sequences and lacked quality scores, the filtering could not match the filtering applied to full-length reads. Sequences were annotated with PyIR, a Python wrapper for IgBLAST v1.9, and V/J genes and CDR3 were assigned using IMGT germline references. Any read was removed if the V/J assignment was weak (E-value above 1e-6), the CDR3 was missing, or the read contained stop codons, out-of-frame junctions, or ambiguous translated residues. V3J clonotypes were defined by identical inferred V gene, J gene, and CDR3 amino acid sequence. To compute the percentage overlap between repertoires, the number of shared unique clonotypes was divided by the size of the smaller repertoire. Three approaches were used to assess repertoire richness: RTK rarefaction, the Chao1 estimator, and Recon v2.1 estimates of unobserved clonotypes. For all TCRbeta clonotypes obtained by the gDNA method from several donors, generation probabilities were computed with OLGA. TCRdb provides this immuneACCESS table in a form limited to in-frame rearrangements. Some clones are lacking; in checked studies, under half of them reflect an unresolved V gene, and why the rest are absent is not known. V, J and clone size reflect that table, while D and trimming were determined from the DNA. The sample has roughly 2.1 million clones on record, roughly 91% of them singletons. Jointly, the top ten make up under 2% of the sample.

This sample was taken from a study of shared clonotypes between healthy human individuals (dated by TCRdb to about 2020). Notes on the research overall: Two women and three men aged 18 to 49 years were included in the cohort. For each donor, three plates each were used for CD4 naive and CD4 memory, two plates were used for CD8 naive, and one plate was used for CD8 memory. Blood TCR repertoires of a handful of healthy adults were deeply sequenced to estimate repertoire size and the extent of clonotype sharing between individuals. To increase sequencing depth and limit assay-specific biases, TCR repertoire library preparation and sequencing were carried out by different laboratories using diverse techniques. Each donor's leukapheresis produced roughly between roughly 0.85 and 10 billion PBMCs.

CD8 naive samples were CD45RO-negative cells positively selected for CCR7, giving a CD45RA+CCR7+ population that excluded TemRA cells. The donors were healthy, HIV-negative adults who had no recently reported acute infections or vaccinations. Every donor was a Caucasian adult living in Nashville, Tennessee, USA. After blood collection by leukapheresis, PBMCs were isolated using Ficoll-Histopaque density gradient centrifugation and then cryopreserved in the vapor phase of liquid nitrogen. Purity and quantity of every magnetically sorted T cell population were checked by analytical flow cytometry. Genomic DNA was isolated from each sorted fraction and quantified by UV absorbance on a Nanodrop 2000c. Paper-wide results and their limitations: Sharing across several donors was observed for roughly 5% of naive CD4, under 4% of naive CD8, about 2.3% of memory CD4, and over 0.3% of memory CD8 clonotypes. Sampling was restricted to blood, and TCR repertoires in tissues likely differ from the TCR repertoires found in blood. Because the study included a small number of donors, the genetic and exposure-history diversity represented was limited. Pairwise subsampling led to the expectation that sequencing depth would affect the degree of clonotype sharing among donors. Even with the large sequencing depth, rarefaction of the sorted-subset datasets indicated that sequencing was incomplete. Estimated clonotype richness was generally larger for naive than for memory subsets. Compared with non-shared clonotypes, the clonotypes found in all four sorted-subset donors had higher generation probabilities.

This clonotype was obtained from a man between 18 and 35 years old in good health. Some clones in this sample may be carry-over from other donors' samples. Sequencing input: naive CD8+ T cells from PBMCs. The cell subset or site tag for this specimen amounts to: CD45RA+CCR7+.

The nucleotide sequence reads TGCGCCAGCAGCCCCAGACCTAGCACCGGGGAGCTGTTTTTT. This gives the protein CASSPRPSTGELFF. The chain joins TRBV4-1 to TRBJ2-2; no D gene call is confident. The V end loses 4 bases and the J end loses 4 bases, and a stretch of 10 bases separates them. The germline V gene sets CDR1 to MGHRA and CDR2 to YSYEKL. The CDR3 holds 14 amino acids from the cysteine to the phenylalanine. Only the CDR3 part of the read is kept: 42 bases, read in frame from the first base.